This entry features one TCR beta chain sequence. Its antigen is currently unknown. This sequence may be a read error, since a much larger clone differs from it by one base. One entry per CDR3 protein results from TCRdb running MiXCR on the 5' RACE reads. The data show 1.5 million or so distinct CDR3 sequences, around 33% seen once. This sample is drawn from a study of identical twins. Whole-study results and caveats: The conclusions drew on cross-sectional statistical analysis instead of tracking the same donors. Potential partial confounding of zero-insertion analyses by invariant MAIT and iNKT cells was noted.

Trimming at V came to 0 bases and at J to 2 bases, leaving 0 bases not matched to a gene. CDR3 length equals 13 residues. Germline assignment: CDR1 DFQATT and CDR2 SNEGSKA (reference sequence). Sequencing was carried out using cord blood. V and J are TRBV20-1 and TRBJ2-5; 7 nucleotides line up with TRBD2. This receptor was taken from a newborn girl in good health. CDR3 in amino acids: CSARDGGQETQYF. The CDR3 DNA is TGCAGTGCTAGAGACGGGGGGCAAGAGACCCAGTACTTC.